This is a list of T cell receptor beta chains from one sample in a study of identical twins. Via MiXCR, TCRdb re-called the 5' RACE reads, giving one row per CDR3 protein. The sample has 700,000 to 950,000 distinct CDR3 sequences, roughly an eighth seen once. The same specimen was also included in a second study, on yellow fever vaccine responses in identical twins.

The sequencing input was PBMCs. The receptors were gathered from a woman aged 18-29 years in good health. The CDR3 runs from the conserved cysteine through the conserved F or W. Each record gives: D gene, clone size, CDR3 length, V gene, J gene, CDR3 DNA, CDR3 protein. D genes are given only for firm matches. Clone size is given for some rows only: seen once, a few or many times, or a class if the clone is expanded.

d_gene: NA
abundance: few
len: 14
v_gene: TRBV5-1
j_gene: TRBJ2-1
CDR3nt: TGCGCCAGCAGCTTGGACAGGGTCTTCAATGAGCAGTTCTTC
CDR3aa: CASSLDRVFNEQFF

d_gene: NA
abundance: many
len: 16
v_gene: TRBV15
j_gene: TRBJ1-5
CDR3nt: TGTGCCACCAGCAGAGATGGTATACGCAGCAATCAGCCCCAGCATTTT
CDR3aa: CATSRDGIRSNQPQHF

d_gene: TRBD1
abundance: NA
len: 14
v_gene: TRBV12-3/TRBV12-4
j_gene: TRBJ1-6
CDR3nt: TGTGCCAGCACCTGGGACAGGCAGAATTCACCCCTCCACTTT
CDR3aa: CASTWDRQNSPLHF

d_gene: NA
abundance: many
len: 15
v_gene: TRBV7-9
j_gene: TRBJ1-1
CDR3nt: TGTGCCAGCAGCTTAGTTTCCAACGGCCGCACTGAAGCTTTCTTT
CDR3aa: CASSLVSNGRTEAFF

d_gene: TRBD2
abundance: NA
len: 16
v_gene: TRBV18
j_gene: TRBJ2-1
CDR3nt: TGTGCCAGCTCACCACTCCTCCTAGCGGGGTCCAATGAGCAGTTCTTC
CDR3aa: CASSPLLLAGSNEQFF

d_gene: TRBD2
abundance: NA
len: 17
v_gene: TRBV27
j_gene: TRBJ2-1
CDR3nt: TGTGCCAGCAGCGACCGGGATAAAGGACTAGCGCTCCATGAGCAGTTCTTC
CDR3aa: CASSDRDKGLALHEQFF

d_gene: NA
abundance: many
len: 12
v_gene: TRBV28
j_gene: TRBJ2-2
CDR3nt: TGTGCCAGCAGTACAGGGTCCGGGGAGCTGTTTTTT
CDR3aa: CASSTGSGELFF

d_gene: TRBD2
abundance: few
len: 13
v_gene: TRBV20-1
j_gene: TRBJ2-1
CDR3nt: TGCAGTGCTAGTAGCGGGAACTACAATGAGCAGTTCTTC
CDR3aa: CSASSGNYNEQFF

d_gene: TRBD1
abundance: few
len: 14
v_gene: TRBV7-9
j_gene: TRBJ2-1
CDR3nt: TGTGCCAGCAGCTTAGCCCAGGGGGACAATGAGCAGTTCTTC
CDR3aa: CASSLAQGDNEQFF

d_gene: NA
abundance: NA
len: 13
v_gene: TRBV18
j_gene: TRBJ2-5
CDR3nt: TGTGCCAGCTCACCAATTTCATGGGAGACCCAGTACTTC
CDR3aa: CASSPISWETQYF

d_gene: NA
abundance: many
len: 15
v_gene: TRBV15
j_gene: TRBJ1-1
CDR3nt: TGTGCCACCAGCAGAGATCCGGGGGCCGGCACTGAAGCTTTCTTT
CDR3aa: CATSRDPGAGTEAFF

d_gene: TRBD2
abundance: NA
len: 16
v_gene: TRBV5-1
j_gene: TRBJ2-2
CDR3nt: TGCGCCAGCACCCACGGGCGGGGACTAGAGGCCGGGGAGCTGTTTTTT
CDR3aa: CASTHGRGLEAGELFF

d_gene: NA
abundance: NA
len: 15
v_gene: TRBV12-3/TRBV12-4
j_gene: TRBJ1-2
CDR3nt: TGTGCCAGCAGTTTGGGTGTTCGGAGGGGAGGTGGCTACACCTTC
CDR3aa: CASSLGVRRGGGYTF

d_gene: TRBD2
abundance: NA
len: 18
v_gene: TRBV2
j_gene: TRBJ2-3
CDR3nt: TGTGCCAGCAGGGGCGGCAGCGGGGGCGCATTACGCACAGATACGCAGTATTTT
CDR3aa: CASRGGSGGALRTDTQYF

d_gene: NA
abundance: few
len: 17
v_gene: TRBV21-1
j_gene: TRBJ2-2
CDR3nt: TGTGCCAGCAGCAAGACCGCGGGACTAGCGGGAGTCGGGGAGCTGTTTTTT
CDR3aa: CASSKTAGLAGVGELFF

d_gene: NA
abundance: few
len: 15
v_gene: TRBV7-9
j_gene: TRBJ1-3
CDR3nt: TGTGCCAGCACCCAGACAGGAGGCTCTGGAAACACCATATATTTT
CDR3aa: CASTQTGGSGNTIYF

d_gene: NA
abundance: NA
len: 12
v_gene: TRBV20-1
j_gene: TRBJ1-1
CDR3nt: TGCAGTGCTACCGGGACTAACACTGAAGCTTTCTTT
CDR3aa: CSATGTNTEAFF

d_gene: NA
abundance: NA
len: 14
v_gene: TRBV7-9
j_gene: TRBJ2-3
CDR3nt: TGTGCCAGCAGCTCTACCAGGGGCTTTGGTTCGCAGTATTTT
CDR3aa: CASSSTRGFGSQYF

d_gene: NA
abundance: NA
len: 13
v_gene: TRBV14
j_gene: TRBJ1-2
CDR3nt: TGTGCCAGCAGCCAAGATACCCTGCGAGGCTACACCTTC
CDR3aa: CASSQDTLRGYTF

d_gene: NA
abundance: many
len: 16
v_gene: TRBV15
j_gene: TRBJ2-5
CDR3nt: TGTGCCACCAGCGCCCTTCCGGAAGGGGTTAAGGAGACCCAGTACTTC
CDR3aa: CATSALPEGVKETQYF

d_gene: NA
abundance: many
len: 14
v_gene: TRBV5-6
j_gene: TRBJ1-4
CDR3nt: TGTGCCAGCAGCTTAAGGCAGCCTAATGAAAAACTGTTTTTT
CDR3aa: CASSLRQPNEKLFF

d_gene: NA
abundance: few
len: 12
v_gene: TRBV7-3
j_gene: TRBJ2-1
CDR3nt: TGTGCCAGCAGCTCTTACGGAGGTGAGCAGTTCTTC
CDR3aa: CASSSYGGEQFF

d_gene: NA
abundance: NA
len: 16
v_gene: TRBV11-2
j_gene: TRBJ2-3
CDR3nt: TGTGCCAGCAGCTTAGAATCTAGCCGCAGCACAGATACGCAGTATTTT
CDR3aa: CASSLESSRSTDTQYF

d_gene: NA
abundance: few
len: 14
v_gene: TRBV12-3/TRBV12-4
j_gene: TRBJ1-1
CDR3nt: TGTGCCAGCAGTTGGGGGGCTGCGAACACTGAAGCTTTCTTT
CDR3aa: CASSWGAANTEAFF

d_gene: NA
abundance: NA
len: 15
v_gene: TRBV4-2
j_gene: TRBJ2-1
CDR3nt: TGTGCCAGCAGCCAAGAGGCCCTTGGGACCGATGAGCAGTTCTTC
CDR3aa: CASSQEALGTDEQFF

d_gene: NA
abundance: NA
len: 13
v_gene: TRBV6-2/TRBV6-3
j_gene: TRBJ2-5
CDR3nt: TGTGCCAGCAGTTGGACACCTCGGGAGACCCAGTACTTC
CDR3aa: CASSWTPRETQYF

d_gene: NA
abundance: many
len: 14
v_gene: TRBV3-1
j_gene: TRBJ1-5
CDR3nt: TGTGCCAGCAGCCAAGAGTCCGGCAATCAGCCCCAGCATTTT
CDR3aa: CASSQESGNQPQHF

d_gene: TRBD1
abundance: few
len: 14
v_gene: TRBV12-3/TRBV12-4
j_gene: TRBJ2-5
CDR3nt: TGTGCCAGCAGTGGAACACAGGGGGCGCCGACCCAGTACTTC
CDR3aa: CASSGTQGAPTQYF

d_gene: NA
abundance: NA
len: 15
v_gene: TRBV6-1
j_gene: TRBJ1-4
CDR3nt: TGTGCCAGCAGTCCCGCTCGAGGGCCGGTTGAAAAACTGTTTTTT
CDR3aa: CASSPARGPVEKLFF

d_gene: NA
abundance: few
len: 15
v_gene: TRBV4-1
j_gene: TRBJ2-1
CDR3nt: TGCGCCAGCAGCCAAACGGCCTTAGTATACTATGAGCAGTTCTTC
CDR3aa: CASSQTALVYYEQFF

d_gene: TRBD2
abundance: NA
len: 15
v_gene: TRBV7-2
j_gene: TRBJ2-7
CDR3nt: TGTGCCAGCAGCTTCGGACTAGCGGGAGCCAACGAGCAGTACTTC
CDR3aa: CASSFGLAGANEQYF

d_gene: NA
abundance: NA
len: 15
v_gene: TRBV28
j_gene: TRBJ1-6
CDR3nt: TGTGCCAGCAGTTTAGAGGGGGGACTCAATTCACCCCTCCACTTT
CDR3aa: CASSLEGGLNSPLHF

d_gene: TRBD2
abundance: once
len: 17
v_gene: TRBV11-2
j_gene: TRBJ2-5
CDR3nt: TGTGCCAGCAGCCCAATTGGACTAGCGGGGCTTCAAGAGACCCAGTACTTC
CDR3aa: CASSPIGLAGLQETQYF

d_gene: NA
abundance: NA
len: 14
v_gene: TRBV7-8
j_gene: TRBJ2-1
CDR3nt: TGTGCCAGCAGCTTTGGGGTAAGGGACAATGAGCAGTTCTTC
CDR3aa: CASSFGVRDNEQFF

d_gene: NA
abundance: many
len: 14
v_gene: TRBV12-3/TRBV12-4
j_gene: TRBJ1-1
CDR3nt: TGTGCCAGCAGTTTACGTGGGGGGGGCACGGAAGCTTTCTTT
CDR3aa: CASSLRGGGTEAFF

d_gene: NA
abundance: NA
len: 13
v_gene: TRBV12-3/TRBV12-4
j_gene: TRBJ2-2
CDR3nt: TGTGCCAGCGTCCAACCGAACACCGGGGAGCTGTTTTTT
CDR3aa: CASVQPNTGELFF